The rows below give T cell receptor beta chains drawn from one sample of a study of T cells in Graves' hyperthyroidism and ophthalmopathy. TCRdb redid the calling of the multiplex PCR reads with MiXCR, one entry per CDR3 protein. The data show over 300,000 distinct CDR3 sequences, roughly 14% seen once. The specimen sequenced was blood. The source of these receptors is a woman in her sixties with Graves' hyperthyroidism. Each CDR3 is given without its conserved first and last residue. D genes are given only for firm matches.

CDR3 protein,D gene,V gene,J gene
ASSHRSSGNTIY,.,TRBV3-1,TRBJ1-3
ASQATAYPERETQY,.,TRBV11-2,TRBJ2-5
ASSDRGMNTGAF,.,TRBV2,TRBJ1-1
SARDVRGSGTGELF,.,TRBV20-1,TRBJ2-2
SVEGTSGRPNALNEQF,TRBD2,TRBV29-1,TRBJ2-1
ASSTQGSGANVLT,.,TRBV7-9,TRBJ2-6
ASSEGVLVNIQY,.,TRBV6-1,TRBJ2-4
ASGAGLDTGELF,TRBD2,TRBV12-5,TRBJ2-2
ATRNGEIYEQY,.,TRBV11-2,TRBJ2-7
ASRGTGRFQPQH,TRBD1,TRBV12-3/TRBV12-4,TRBJ1-5
ASTRTSGLYEQF,TRBD2,TRBV12-3/TRBV12-4,TRBJ2-1
ASSLKGNYGYT,.,TRBV27,TRBJ1-2
ATGTYNEQF,.,TRBV10-3,TRBJ2-1
SAETSGRGNEQY,TRBD2,TRBV20-1,TRBJ2-7
ASSPPSGDTDTQY,TRBD2,TRBV18,TRBJ2-3
ASEGLAYEQF,TRBD2,TRBV28,TRBJ2-1
AISAHQPGMGQPQH,.,TRBV10-3,TRBJ1-5
ASRPRGRNTEAF,TRBD1,TRBV5-1,TRBJ1-1
ASSSRPDPSYEQY,.,TRBV6-5,TRBJ2-7
ASRIDRGGNIQY,TRBD1,TRBV5-1,TRBJ2-4
ASSQDRGFYEQY,TRBD1,TRBV18,TRBJ2-7
ASSSSGASYNEQF,TRBD2,TRBV6-2/TRBV6-3,TRBJ2-1
SVEGDREFSAF,TRBD1,TRBV29-1,TRBJ1-1
ASSQGLGQLHTEAF,.,TRBV14,TRBJ1-1
ASSLQGINSPLH,.,TRBV7-8,TRBJ1-6
SVGTAYEQY,.,TRBV29-1,TRBJ2-7
ASSQGLAGKNNEQF,TRBD2,TRBV6-2/TRBV6-3,TRBJ2-1
ASSKQGNSNQPQH,TRBD1,TRBV6-1,TRBJ1-5
ASSPLTGVVEKLF,TRBD1,TRBV27,TRBJ1-4
ASSTVAQKQETQY,.,TRBV10-1,TRBJ2-5
ASSHPPGQGDTEAF,TRBD1,TRBV6-5,TRBJ1-1
ASSDRGLYNSPLH,TRBD1,TRBV11-2,TRBJ1-6
ASSPGGSSGGYNEQF,TRBD2,TRBV11-2,TRBJ2-1
AGSSLTADEAF,.,TRBV2,TRBJ1-1
ATSDATGGITDTQY,TRBD1,TRBV24-1,TRBJ2-3
ASSPQGGTQY,.,TRBV7-9,TRBJ2-3
SARDQGLSNEQY,.,TRBV20-1,TRBJ2-7
ASSIDRTANYGYT,.,TRBV7-2,TRBJ1-2
ASSLFSGRFRETQY,TRBD2,TRBV4-1,TRBJ2-5